The entry below gives a single TCR beta chain sequence along with its context. Its matching antigen is unknown. The sample comes from a study of cytomegalovirus exposure and HLA in healthy donors. The PCR used 60 Vbeta and 13 Jbeta primers. Measured with immunoSEQ multiplex PCR; TCRdb has only the in-frame clones, and not every one. The repertoire consists of roughly 100,000 clones, with around 70% occurring once and the leading ten covering more than 12%. Findings and caveats of the study: TRBV6-2, TRBV6-3 and some other V segments were unresolvable in 87-base-pair reads. With high specificity and sensitivity, the classifier reportedly diagnosed cytomegalovirus status.

Germline CDR1 is ENHRY and CDR2 is SYGVKD. V gave up 0 bases and J gave up 3 bases; unmatched junction bases: 5. This CDR3 contains 15 residues. The chain carries TRBV10-3 and TRBJ2-7; 7 nucleotides align to TRBD1. This clonotype originated in a woman aged 45-65 years in good health and CMV-seropositive. What was sequenced was PBMCs. The CDR3: CAISESGGDSYEQYF. The CDR3 nucleotides are TGTGCCATCAGTGAGTCTGGTGGGGACAGCTACGAGCAGTACTTC.